This T cell receptor (beta chain) was sequenced during a study of cytomegalovirus exposure and HLA in healthy donors. Overall study results and limits: Published work reported that the classifier diagnosed cytomegalovirus status with high specificity and sensitivity.

To note about this clone: Its cognate antigen is unknown.

Germline CDR1 MDHEN, CDR2 SYDVKM. CDR3 length: 13 amino acids. The trim removed 8 bases at V and 2 bases at J, leaving 5 bases unmatched. Here immunoSEQ multiplex PCR was the method, and the copy in TCRdb shows in-frame clones only, minus some. The table includes about 110,000 clones, 88% detected once. Sequencing was done on a sample of PBMCs. This receptor was taken from a woman aged 18 to 35 in good health and CMV-seronegative. The J gene is TRBJ2-7, the V gene TRBV28; 8 bases align to TRBD1. CDR3 in DNA: TGTGCCAGCGGGACAGGTCAAACCTACGAGCAGTACTTC. It yields the protein CASGTGQTYEQYF.